The clone carrying this T cell receptor beta chain occurred once. The data derive from a study of technical replicates of blood from several donors. The ends were cut back, 1 base at V and 6 bases at J, with 16 bases in the middle. CDR3 length: 15 residues. Germline V gene data show CDR1 as LGHNA and CDR2 as YSLEER. TCRdb keeps only in-frame clones here, not all; method: immunoSEQ multiplex PCR. The repertoire holds more than 45,000 clones, with 75% to 95% as singletons. This TCR was recovered from a human donor in good health. Some clones in this sample may be carry-over from other donors' samples. The sequenced material came from PBMCs. The V gene is TRBV4-3, the J gene TRBJ2-7; D is perhaps TRBD2 (6 bases). As DNA, the CDR3 is TGCGCCAGCAGCCAAGGATGGGCGGGATCAGCCGAGCAGTACTTC. Translated, it gives CASSQGWAGSAEQYF.